This T cell receptor (beta chain) was recovered during a study of T cell clusters in autoimmune cytopenias. About 39,000 genome equivalents of blood DNA were amplified for TRB. CDR1 SEHNR and CDR2 FQNEAQ come from the germline V gene (reference sequence). This CDR3 comprises 11 residues. Multiplex touch-down PCR amplified TRB using TRB-A and TRB-B pools in one tube. TCRdb re-called the multiplex PCR reads and gives one entry per CDR3 protein, without DNA. Its table lists thousands of distinct CDR3 sequences. The rearrangement links TRBV7-9 to TRBJ2-1. This TCR was recovered from a human donor with an autoimmune cytopenia or autoimmune hepatitis (not recorded which). Sequences were obtained from peripheral blood. CDR3 protein: CASRRGNEQFF.